This T cell receptor beta chain emerged from a study of blood T cell repertoires in COVID-19. In the study overall: Donors in the United States, Italy and Spain gave samples during acute or convalescent COVID-19. PBMCs, B-cell-depleted T cells, or T cells were the source of the cDNA or gDNA that made up the material.

V lost 0 bases and J lost 2; bases outside the gene matches: 6. The CDR3 length is 16 residues. CDR1 is SGHTA and CDR2 is FQGNSA in the germline V gene. Authors' data handling: Reference gene primer amplification in the assay estimated nucleated cell counts. The assay was immunoSEQ multiplex PCR, and TCRdb's table has in-frame clones only and misses some. D and trimming were read from the DNA, whereas the V and J calls and clone size are those reported in that table. Of 95,000 to 150,000 clones listed, about two thirds are singletons. The sequenced sample consisted of peripheral blood. The clonotype comes from a human donor with acute or convalescent COVID-19. The donor label of this sample is uncertain. This sequence joins TRBV7-2 and TRBJ2-7; 8 nucleotides align to TRBD1. The CDR3 DNA reads as TGTGCCAGCAGCTTAGCCGGGACAGGACCTGCCTACGAGCAGTACGTC. Protein: CASSLAGTGPAYEQYV.